One and the same sample provided the 20 T cell receptor beta chains below, sequenced in a study of graft-versus-host responses after intestinal transplantation. These receptors have no known antigen. Profiling relied on immunoSEQ multiplex PCR, and the TCRdb table lists in-frame clones only, not all of them. The sample includes 60,000 to 65,000 clones, 90% to 95% of them seen just once. This specimen was unstimulated CD8+ T cells sorted from spleen or lymph node cells, taken before transplant. These receptors were collected from a human donor who was the organ donor for an intestinal transplant.

This clone was detected only once. The chain links TRBV5-1 to TRBJ1-4; D gene unclear. Germline values: CDR1 SGHRS, CDR2 YFSETQ. Trimming cost V 0 bases and J 0 bases, with 6 bases left between them. The CDR3 is 15 amino acids. CDR3 protein: CASSLASATNEKLFF. The CDR3 region has the DNA TGCGCCAGCAGCTTGGCCAGTGCAACTAATGAAAAACTGTTTTTT.

The chain employs TRBV27 and TRBJ2-1; 15 bases are shared with TRBD2. There are 19 residues in the CDR3. Trimming removed 0 bases from V and 0 bases from J; junction bases left unmatched: 3. Germline V gene sequence: CDR1 MNHEY, CDR2 SMNVEV (reference sequence). DNA for the CDR3: TGTGCCAGCAGTTTATCGGGACTAGCGGGAGGTTACTCCTACAATGAGCAGTTCTTC. This gives the protein CASSLSGLAGGYSYNEQFF.

V gene TRBV13 combines with J gene TRBJ2-7; 9 nucleotides agree with TRBD2. This CDR3 is built from 16 residues. The germline CDR1 and CDR2 sequences are PRHDT and FYEKMQ (reference sequence). With 5 bases clipped from V and 3 bases from J, the junction kept 11 bases outside the gene matches. CDR3 DNA sequence: TGTGCCAGCAGCCCTCCTTTGGCGGGAGGGATCTACGAGCAGTACTTC. This codes for CASSPPLAGGIYEQYF.

This chain uses TRBV10-3 with TRBJ2-1; the match to TRBD2 covers 12 bases. V lost 9 bases, J lost 9 bases, and 15 bases stayed unmatched. The CDR3 runs to 16 residues. Germline-derived CDR1 and CDR2 are ENHRY and SYGVKD. CDR3 loop: CAIRRPSGRENVEQFF. CDR3 nucleotide sequence: TGTGCCATAAGGCGGCCTAGCGGGAGGGAAAATGTTGAGCAGTTCTTC.

This chain connects TRBV9 to TRBJ2-7, with 9 positions matching TRBD1. J gave up 5 bases and V 0 bases, and 3 bases lay outside the gene matches. The CDR3 consists of 14 residues. Germline CDR1 is SGDLS and CDR2 is YYNGEE. The CDR3 spells CASSVGDRANEQYF. CDR3 DNA sequence: TGTGCCAGCAGCGTAGGGGACAGGGCGAACGAGCAGTACTTC.

The chain is built from TRBV5-6 and TRBJ2-3; D unclear. V was trimmed by 5 bases and J by 5 bases, leaving 15 bases between them. This CDR3 has 14 residues. Germline CDR1 SGHDT, CDR2 YYEEEE. In DNA form, the CDR3 reads TGTGCCAGCAGAGGAAGACTGAGTCAAGATACGCAGTATTTT. Residues: CASRGRLSQDTQYF.

The J gene is TRBJ2-7, the V gene TRBV7-3; 8 nucleotides match TRBD2. CDR3 length: 19 amino acids. With V trimmed by 1 base and J by 7 bases, 21 bases remained unmatched. The V gene's germline CDR1 is SGHTA and CDR2 FQGTGA. The CDR3: CASSLNGVMGAGETGEQYF. The DNA for the CDR3 is TGTGCCAGCAGCTTAAACGGTGTCATGGGAGCGGGAGAAACTGGGGAGCAGTACTTC.

This chain joins TRBV27 and TRBJ1-2, with D uncertain. V shed 4 bases and J shed 8 bases, with 20 bases lying between them. This CDR3 region has 15 residues. Germline V gene sequence: CDR1 MNHEY, CDR2 SMNVEV (reference sequence). This CDR3 is CASSSQQVGWAGYTF. The CDR3 DNA is TGTGCCAGCAGTTCCCAGCAGGTCGGCTGGGCAGGCTACACCTTC.

The V call is TRBV6-1, the J call TRBJ2-1, with 9 bases lining up with TRBD1. The CDR3 is made up of 15 amino acids. Trimming at V came to 3 bases and at J to 8 bases, leaving 8 bases not matched to a gene. The germline V gene encodes CDR1 MNHNS and CDR2 SASEGT. The CDR3: CASSDYDRGAHEQFF. DNA for the CDR3: TGTGCCAGCAGTGATTACGACAGGGGGGCCCATGAGCAGTTCTTC.

The genes are TRBV10-2 and TRBJ1-2; 10 positions match TRBD1. The junction had 5 bases not matched to a gene; V was cut back by 5 bases and J by 5 bases. Germline V gives CDR1 WSHSY, CDR2 SAAADI. This CDR3 spans 14 amino acids. The CDR3 DNA sequence: TGCGCCAGCAGTAGGACAGGGGGATTATATGGCTACACCTTC. Translation gives CASSRTGGLYGYTF.

The chain employs TRBV27 and TRBJ2-1; D not certain. Germline CDR1 is MNHEY and CDR2 is SMNVEV (reference sequence). CDR3 length: 13 residues. Trimming pared 0 bases from V and 7 bases from J, leaving 7 bases between. Here the CDR3 reads CASSLSDANEQFF. CDR3 DNA: TGTGCCAGCAGTTTATCCGATGCGAATGAGCAGTTCTTC.

Only one count was recorded for this clone. The chain employs TRBV28 and TRBJ1-3, with TRBD1 identical over 8 bases. The CDR3 totals 15 residues. V was pared by 0 bases and J by 9 bases, with 7 bases of the junction left unmatched. The germline V gene has CDR1 MDHEN and CDR2 SYDVKM. This CDR3 reads CASSLWDLDRGTIYF. Here the CDR3 DNA reads TGTGCCAGCAGTTTATGGGACCTCGACAGGGGCACCATATATTTT.

The chain has TRBV30 and TRBJ2-5, with D maybe TRBD1 (6 bases). V lost 3 bases to trimming and J lost 5 bases, with 16 bases between them. CDR3 length equals 14 residues. Germline assignment: CDR1 GTSNPN and CDR2 SVGIG (reference sequence). The CDR3 nucleotides read TGTGCCTGGAGGGAAAAGACAGGTTGGGAGACCCAGTACTTC. Translation: CAWREKTGWETQYF.

The rearrangement uses TRBV19 and TRBJ2-7; 10 nucleotides agree with TRBD2. The germline V gene encodes CDR1 LNHDA and CDR2 SQIVND (reference sequence). This CDR3 region has 15 residues. J gave up 1 base and V 1 base, and 1 base lay outside the gene matches. The DNA of the CDR3 is TGTGCCAGTAGTATAGCACTAGCGGGGTCCTACGAGCAGTACTTC. It yields the protein CASSIALAGSYEQYF. Filled out from reference TRBV19 and TRBJ2-7, the complete variable domain reads DGGITQSPKYLFRKEGQNVTLSCEQNLNHDAMYWYRQDPGQGLRLIYYSQIVNDFQKGDIAEGYSVSREKKESFPLTVTSAQKNPTAFYLCASSIALAGSYEQYFGPGTRLTVT.

This rearrangement joins TRBV28 to TRBJ1-1; tentative D call: TRBD1 (5 bases). The CDR3 runs 14 residues. V gave up 3 bases and J gave up 1 base, with 9 bases separating them. CDR1 and CDR2 (germline): MDHEN, SYDVKM. CDR3 protein: CASSLSQGNTEAFF. The DNA for the CDR3 is TGTGCCAGCAGTTTGTCGCAGGGGAACACTGAAGCTTTCTTT.

The chain combines TRBV5-4 with TRBJ1-1; D perhaps matches TRBD1 (5 bases). The V end was cut by 2 bases, the J end by 6 bases, with 23 bases between. CDR1 and CDR2 from the germline V gene are SGHNT and YYREEE (reference sequence). The CDR3 runs to 17 residues. CDR3 sequence (DNA): TGTGCCAGCAGCTTCGGGGACTCCCCGATGCTTTCTGCTGAAGCTTTCTTT. The encoded protein is CASSFGDSPMLSAEAFF.

The chain combines TRBV10-3 with TRBJ2-3; 9 bases are a match to TRBD2. The J segment lost 1 base and the V segment lost 0 bases, leaving 14 bases of the junction unmatched. CDR3 length: 20 residues. Germline V lookup: CDR1 ENHRY, CDR2 SYGVKD. CDR3 in amino acids: CAISESVFQREAWGTDTQYF. Here the CDR3 DNA reads TGTGCCATCAGTGAGTCGGTTTTCCAGCGGGAGGCCTGGGGCACAGATACGCAGTATTTT.

V and J are TRBV6-1 and TRBJ1-1; maybe TRBD1 (5 bases). Looked up from germline, CDR1 is MNHNS and CDR2 is SASEGT. This CDR3 has 15 residues. The ends were cut back, 0 bases at V and 4 bases at J, with 12 bases in the middle. The DNA for the CDR3 is TGTGCCAGCAGTGAAGCGGGAGGGGCCAGCACTGAAGCTTTCTTT. This translates into CASSEAGGASTEAFF.

This chain links TRBV14 with TRBJ2-5; 11 positions agree with TRBD2. The V gene's germline CDR1 is SGHDN and CDR2 FVKESK. With V trimmed by 7 bases and J by 0 bases, 4 bases remained unmatched. The CDR3 spans 15 residues. The CDR3 nucleotides are TGTGCCAGCAACTCACTAGCGGGGGACCAAGAGACCCAGTACTTC. It specifies CASNSLAGDQETQYF.

The chain carries TRBV5-8 and TRBJ2-1; 9 bases align to TRBD2. CDR1 is SGHTS, CDR2 YDEGEE, per germline. Unmatched junction bases numbered 5, after V lost 0 bases and J lost 4 bases. CDR3 size: 16 residues. The CDR3 is CASSLASSGIYNEQFF. The CDR3 DNA reads as TGTGCCAGCAGCTTGGCGTCTAGCGGGATATACAATGAGCAGTTCTTC. The full variable domain, with the rest looked up from reference TRBV5-8 and TRBJ2-1, is EAGVTQSPTHLIKTRGQQATLRCSPISGHTSVYWYQQALGLGLQFLLWYDEGEERNRGNFPPRFSGRQFPNYSSELNVNALELEDSALYLCASSLASSGIYNEQFFGPGTRLTVL.